This is a list of T cell receptor beta chains from one sample in a study of OX40 agonist ivuxolimab in advanced cancers. Only in-frame clones appear in the TCRdb table, and some are missing; sequencing was by immunoSEQ multiplex PCR. The sample has approximately 89,000 clones, around nine tenths seen once. Here the sequenced sample was CD4+ or CD8+ T cells sorted from blood, taken in a trial of the OX40 agonist ivuxolimab. These receptors all stem from an adult with an advanced solid tumor such as melanoma, head and neck, liver or kidney cancer. CDR3s leave out the opening cysteine and the closing phenylalanine or tryptophan.

v_gene	j_gene	CDR3aa
TRBV29-1	TRBJ2-3	SVEDEGDTQY
TRBV9	TRBJ1-2	ASSRDFYGYT
TRBV10-2	TRBJ2-2	ASAKPTYPNLTGGGGASTGELF
TRBV2	TRBJ2-7	ASRRSGDEQY
TRBV29-1	TRBJ2-3	SVLGGTDTQY
TRBV5-1	TRBJ2-2	ASSLAVGGNTGELF
TRBV5-1	TRBJ1-2	ASSPREGIQDYGYT
TRBV6-5	TRBJ1-2	ASSSTSYGYT
TRBV29-1	TRBJ2-2	SADSGTSGGAVNTGELF
TRBV7-6	TRBJ1-1	ASSLHTEAF
TRBV28	-	ASSTSYEQY
TRBV5-4	TRBJ2-5	ASSAKGRVGGQETQY
TRBV6-5	TRBJ2-7	ASSYSIRTSAYEQY
TRBV7-9	TRBJ2-7	ASSFSESYEQY
TRBV6-1	TRBJ1-2	ASNLGATGYT
TRBV7-3	TRBJ2-2	ASSLTQYRAGELF
TRBV19	TRBJ1-3	ASSPLSNSGNTIY
TRBV29-1	TRBJ1-1	SVRVRMNTEAF
TRBV6-6	TRBJ2-2	ASLTAANTGELF
TRBV19	TRBJ2-4	ASSIGGDGIQY
TRBV19	TRBJ1-2	ASNWRGEVGYT
TRBV7-2	TRBJ2-2	ASSRRWTGWNTGELF
TRBV5-4	TRBJ1-2	ASSLRTELNYGYT
TRBV4-1	TRBJ1-2	ASSQRQGEDYYGYT
TRBV12-5	TRBJ1-1	ASGPLNPLGRTF
TRBV10-3	TRBJ1-1	AITEGAEYTEAF
TRBV27	TRBJ1-1	ASRSMGGGTEAF
TRBV9	TRBJ2-7	ASSASDGFSYEQY
TRBV10-3	TRBJ1-1	AIRKETLNTEAF
TRBV19	TRBJ1-5	ASKRTGPNQPQH
TRBV7-7	TRBJ2-5	ASSPWTVEETQY
TRBV7-2	TRBJ2-7	ASSFDREYEQY
TRBV5-1	TRBJ1-5	ASSMDTSNQPQH
TRBV19	TRBJ2-3	ASAGEDTQY
TRBV5-1	TRBJ1-6	ASSGDRGSPLH
TRBV27	TRBJ1-5	ASSLSVVNQPQH
TRBV28	TRBJ2-7	ASSLGTGRTYEQY
TRBV7-2	TRBJ2-1	ASSLVLPPQF
TRBV7-2	TRBJ2-3	ASSLMPPGSGGPDTQY
TRBV5-5	TRBJ1-1	ASSPQGIGAEAF
TRBV27	TRBJ1-2	ASRTETNYGYT
TRBV28	TRBJ1-3	ASSLSGNTIY
TRBV19	TRBJ2-1	ASREGLGYNEQF
TRBV6-6	TRBJ1-1	ASRGSRQVNTEAF
TRBV18	TRBJ2-1	ASSPGTFQLEQF
TRBV7-2	TRBJ1-5	ASSLVSSNQPQH
TRBV3-1/TRBV3-2	TRBJ1-1	ASSRVP
TRBV5-1	TRBJ2-3	ASSLAGSSGDTQY
TRBV15	TRBJ2-5	ATSRLDVGERETQY
TRBV11-3	TRBJ2-1	ASSSGDPYNEQF
TRBV9	TRBJ1-3	ASSPPTAGNTIY
TRBV4-3	TRBJ2-1	ASSLEWGQGAIDEQF
TRBV9	TRBJ1-4	ASSAETDFNEKLF
TRBV5-1	TRBJ1-2	ASSLEEGLNYGYT
TRBV15	TRBJ2-5	ATSRVGGPQETQY
TRBV4-2	TRBJ2-7	ASSAGNRATYEQY
TRBV6-5	TRBJ2-2	ASSYDTSGELF